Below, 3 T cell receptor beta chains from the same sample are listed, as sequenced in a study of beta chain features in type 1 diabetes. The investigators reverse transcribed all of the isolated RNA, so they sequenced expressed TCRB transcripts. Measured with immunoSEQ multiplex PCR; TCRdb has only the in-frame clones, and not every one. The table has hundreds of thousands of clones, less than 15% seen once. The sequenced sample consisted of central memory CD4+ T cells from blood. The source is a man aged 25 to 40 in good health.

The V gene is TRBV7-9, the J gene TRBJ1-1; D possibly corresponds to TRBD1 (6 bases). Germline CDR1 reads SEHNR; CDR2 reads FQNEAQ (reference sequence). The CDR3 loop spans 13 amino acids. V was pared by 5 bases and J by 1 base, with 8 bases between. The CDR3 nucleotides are TGTGCCAGCAGCCGGACAGAGAACACTGAAGCTTTCTTT. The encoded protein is CASSRTENTEAFF.

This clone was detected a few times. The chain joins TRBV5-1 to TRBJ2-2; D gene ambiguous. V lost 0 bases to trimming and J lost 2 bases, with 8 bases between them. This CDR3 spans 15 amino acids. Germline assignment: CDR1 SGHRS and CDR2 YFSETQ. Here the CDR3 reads CASSLGSTNTGELFF. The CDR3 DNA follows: TGCGCCAGCAGCTTGGGTTCTACCAACACCGGGGAGCTGTTTTTT.

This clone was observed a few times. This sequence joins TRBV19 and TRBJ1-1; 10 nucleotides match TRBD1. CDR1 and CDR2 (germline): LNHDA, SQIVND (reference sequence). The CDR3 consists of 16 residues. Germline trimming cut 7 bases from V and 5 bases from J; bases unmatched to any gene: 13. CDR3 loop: CASTPRQGAWNTEAFF. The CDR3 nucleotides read TGTGCCAGTACCCCAAGACAGGGGGCTTGGAATACTGAAGCTTTCTTT. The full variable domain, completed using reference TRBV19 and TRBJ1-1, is DGGITQSPKYLFRKEGQNVTLSCEQNLNHDAMYWYRQDPGQGLRLIYYSQIVNDFQKGDIAEGYSVSREKKESFPLTVTSAQKNPTAFYLCASTPRQGAWNTEAFFGQGTRLTVV.